One sample yielded the 21 T cell receptor beta chains listed below, sequenced in a study of T cells in Graves' hyperthyroidism and ophthalmopathy. RNA transcripts provided the source from which TCR beta CDR3 regions were amplified. During a first-round RT-PCR of the TCR CDR3, the HTBI primer set was used. TCRdb redid the calling of the multiplex PCR reads with MiXCR, one entry per CDR3 protein. The sample holds about 410,000 distinct CDR3 sequences, approximately 15% seen once. Sequencing input: blood. These receptors were collected from a man aged 18 to 29 with Graves' ophthalmopathy.

This clonotype was counted only a few times. CDR3 region: CASSIWRGEQYF. The CDR3 region has the DNA TGTGCCAGTAGTATCTGGAGGGGCGAGCAGTACTTC. The V and J genes are TRBV19 and TRBJ2-7; tentative D call: TRBD2 (6 bases). CDR1 and CDR2 (germline): LNHDA, SQIVND (reference sequence). Trimming took 3 bases from V and 6 from J, leaving 9 bases between them. The CDR3 is made up of 12 amino acids.

This clonotype was seen ten or more times. The V gene is TRBV24-1, the J gene TRBJ2-1, with TRBD1 identical over 8 bases. The CDR3 is made up of 16 amino acids. CDR1 and CDR2 from the germline V gene are KGHDR and SFDVKD. The J segment lost 5 bases and the V segment lost 4 bases, leaving 9 bases of the junction unmatched. CDR3 DNA sequence: TGTGCCACCAGTGACCCAAGGACAGGGAGCGACAATGAGCAGTTCTTC. Amino acid sequence: CATSDPRTGSDNEQFF.

This clonotype showed up many times. The rearrangement links TRBV11-2 to TRBJ2-1; D perhaps matches TRBD2 (7 bases). The ends were cut back, 5 bases at V and 9 bases at J, with 14 bases in the middle. This CDR3 region has 13 residues. The germline V gene encodes CDR1 SGHAT and CDR2 FQNNGV. The CDR3 loop reads CASSARGGSEQFF. CDR3 sequence (DNA): TGTGCCAGCAGCGCAAGGGGGGGCAGTGAGCAGTTCTTC.

A few counts support this clonotype. This rearrangement joins TRBV5-1 to TRBJ2-7; the D gene could be TRBD1 or TRBD2 (7 bases each). Germline V CDR1 and CDR2: SGHRS, YFSETQ. This CDR3 contains 14 residues. V dropped 7 bases and J dropped 3 bases, with 17 bases sitting between them. The CDR3 loop reads CASSAGGGHYEQYF. In nucleotides, the CDR3 is TGCGCCAGCTCAGCAGGGGGAGGGCACTACGAGCAGTACTTC.

This clonotype came up many times. The chain carries TRBV18 and TRBJ1-2; 11 nucleotides align to TRBD1. V shed 3 bases and J 8 bases; nucleotides not matched to a gene: 5. Per the germline V gene, CDR1 is KGHSH and CDR2 is LQKENI. The CDR3 covers 14 residues. CDR3 sequence (DNA): TGTGCCAGCTCACCCGGACAGGGGGCGGAAGGCTACACCTTC. As protein: CASSPGQGAEGYTF.

This clonotype was counted many times. The gene calls are TRBV6-1 and TRBJ2-7; 8 bases align to TRBD1. The CDR3 has 13 amino acids. V was clipped by 6 bases and J by 3 bases; unmatched bases: 4. Per the germline V gene, CDR1 is MNHNS and CDR2 is SASEGT. The CDR3 sequence: CASRGQGNYEQYF. As DNA, the CDR3 is TGTGCCAGCAGAGGACAGGGCAACTACGAGCAGTACTTC.

In its sample, this clonotype was seen a few times. The V gene is TRBV6-1, the J gene TRBJ1-4; D not resolved. The germline V gene has CDR1 MNHNS and CDR2 SASEGT. V dropped 2 bases and J dropped 6 bases, with 16 bases sitting between them. The CDR3 length is 16 residues. CDR3 sequence: CASSERAGRLDEKLFF. CDR3 nucleotide sequence: TGTGCCAGCAGTGAAAGGGCTGGGCGGCTTGATGAAAAACTGTTTTTT.

This clonotype was detected only a few times. The chain carries TRBV7-9 and TRBJ1-2; 7 bases fit TRBD1. The CDR3 has 14 amino acids. With 5 bases clipped from V and 6 bases from J, the junction kept 9 bases outside the gene matches. Germline V CDR1 and CDR2: SEHNR, FQNEAQ (reference sequence). The CDR3, as DNA: TGTGCCAGCAGCCAGACAGGGTTTTATCATGGCTACACCTTC. This codes for CASSQTGFYHGYTF.

The rearrangement links TRBV12-3 or TRBV12-4 to TRBJ2-7; TRBD2 matches 10 bases. The ends lost 7 bases at V and 2 bases at J; junction bases unmatched: 8. The CDR3 is 15 amino acids. CDR3 in DNA: TGTGCCAGCAAAAGCACTAGCGGGGCAACCTACGAGCAGTACTTC. This sequence encodes CASKSTSGATYEQYF.

In this sample, this clonotype turned up a few times. The chain employs TRBV4-1 and TRBJ2-1; 8 positions match TRBD2. The germline V gene encodes CDR1 MGHRA and CDR2 YSYEKL. The CDR3 sequence is 17 residues long. Trimming took 0 bases from V and 9 from J; bases not matched to a gene: 13. The CDR3 sequence is CASSQDSPGGPVSEQFF. In DNA, the CDR3 is TGCGCCAGCAGCCAAGATAGCCCGGGAGGGCCGGTCAGTGAGCAGTTCTTC.

This clonotype was recorded a few times. The chain links TRBV4-1 to TRBJ1-4; D not certain. The CDR3 runs to 12 residues. CDR1 is MGHRA, CDR2 YSYEKL, per germline. Trimming cost V 4 bases and J 8 bases, with 8 bases left between them. CDR3 sequence: CASSPISEKLFF. CDR3 DNA: TGCGCCAGCAGCCCAATATCCGAAAAACTGTTTTTT.

This clonotype was observed a handful of times. The chain's CDR3 is CASSQIKQNTEAFF. For the CDR3, the DNA is TGCGCCAGCAGCCAAATAAAACAGAACACTGAAGCTTTCTTT. The chain is built from TRBV4-1 and TRBJ1-1; D gene ambiguous. Trimming took 2 bases from V and 1 from J, leaving 8 bases between them. Germline V gene data show CDR1 as MGHRA and CDR2 as YSYEKL. The CDR3 length is 14 residues.

This clonotype showed up just a few times. This rearrangement joins TRBV6-1 to TRBJ1-5; the D is unclear. The germline V gene encodes CDR1 MNHNS and CDR2 SASEGT. The CDR3 is made up of 13 amino acids. V gave up 2 bases and J gave up 5 bases, with 7 bases separating them. CDR3 DNA sequence: TGTGCCAGCAGTGAAAGGGTTGATCAGCCCCAGCATTTT. It yields the protein CASSERVDQPQHF.

There are many counts of this clonotype. The chain employs TRBV7-8 and TRBJ1-2; 9 nucleotides agree with TRBD1. The J segment lost 5 bases and the V segment lost 5 bases, leaving 9 bases of the junction unmatched. Germline values: CDR1 SGHVS, CDR2 FQNEAQ. This CDR3 is 15 amino acids long. The CDR3 is CASSGWSGQGYGYTF. CDR3 DNA sequence: TGTGCCAGCAGCGGATGGTCCGGACAGGGGTATGGCTACACCTTC.

This clonotype was seen at least ten times. The chain carries TRBV10-3 and TRBJ1-1; perhaps TRBD1 as D (5 bases). V dropped 10 bases and J dropped 3 bases, with 12 bases sitting between them. This CDR3 is 12 amino acids long. CDR1 ENHRY and CDR2 SYGVKD come from the germline V gene. The CDR3 sequence: CATGGADTEAFF. CDR3 sequence (DNA): TGTGCCACCGGAGGGGCGGACACTGAAGCTTTCTTT.

V usage is TRBV6-1 and J usage is TRBJ2-2; D uncertain. This CDR3 spans 11 amino acids. Trimming took 5 bases from V and 7 from J, leaving 5 bases between them. The germline V gene has CDR1 MNHNS and CDR2 SASEGT. As DNA, the CDR3 is TGTGCCAGCAGTTCTTTCGGGGAGCTGTTTTTT. Protein sequence: CASSSFGELFF.

The sample holds many counts of this clonotype. The rearrangement uses TRBV20-1 and TRBJ2-7; 7 nucleotides align to TRBD2. CDR1 and CDR2 (germline): DFQATT, SNEGSKA (reference sequence). The CDR3 consists of 13 residues. The V segment lost 2 bases and the J segment 3 bases; nucleotides outside the gene matches: 4. CDR3 region: CSARPGLNYEQYF. In nucleotides, the CDR3 is TGCAGTGCTAGACCGGGACTAAACTACGAGCAGTACTTC.

This chain connects TRBV7-9 to TRBJ2-6; D uncertain. This CDR3 contains 19 residues. V was clipped by 7 bases and J by 0 bases, with 22 bases between them. Germline V gene lookup returns CDR1 SEHNR and CDR2 FQNEAQ (reference sequence). CDR3 nucleotides: TGTGCCAGCACTAAATGGGTGATGGAGACCGGCTCTGGGGCCAACGTCCTGACTTTC. This sequence encodes CASTKWVMETGSGANVLTF.

The chain combines TRBV6-1 with TRBJ2-7; D may be TRBD1 (6 bases). V lost 6 bases to trimming and J lost 0 bases, with 21 bases between them. CDR3 length: 17 residues. CDR1 and CDR2 (germline): MNHNS, SASEGT. CDR3 coding DNA: TGTGCCAGCAGCACCTACACAGGGCTACCTAGCTCCTACGAGCAGTACTTC. Encoded protein: CASSTYTGLPSSYEQYF.

Of note for this clonotype: Because it lacks the conserved phenylalanine or tryptophan at the end, this CDR3 is likely a read error. V usage is TRBV30 and J usage is TRBJ1-1; D ambiguous. The V gene's germline CDR1 is GTSNPN and CDR2 SVGIG (reference sequence). The CDR3 length is 12 residues. The CDR3 DNA reads TGTGCGAAAGGACGGATGAACACTGAAGCTTTCCTT. It is translated as CAKGRMNTEAFL.

Turning to this clonotype: This clone may be a read error of a much larger clone one base away. V and J are TRBV12-3 or TRBV12-4 and TRBJ2-4, with 8 bases that match TRBD2. With V trimmed by 10 bases and J by 8 bases, 13 bases remained unmatched. This CDR3 has 14 residues. The CDR3 protein is CANTLGLASDIQYF. The CDR3 DNA reads TGTGCCAACACCCTAGGACTAGCCAGTGACATTCAGTACTTC.